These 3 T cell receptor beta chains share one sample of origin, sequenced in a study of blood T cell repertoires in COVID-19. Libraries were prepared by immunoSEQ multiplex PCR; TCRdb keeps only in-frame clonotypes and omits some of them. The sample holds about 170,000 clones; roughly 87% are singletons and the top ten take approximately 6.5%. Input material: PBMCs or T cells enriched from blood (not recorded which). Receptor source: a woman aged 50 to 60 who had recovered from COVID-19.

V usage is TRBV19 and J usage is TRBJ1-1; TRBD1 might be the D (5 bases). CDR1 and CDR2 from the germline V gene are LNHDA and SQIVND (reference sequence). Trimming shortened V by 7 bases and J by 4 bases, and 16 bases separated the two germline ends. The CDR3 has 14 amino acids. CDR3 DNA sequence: TGTGCCAGTAATGTGAGGGGCGGGAGCACTGAAGCTTTCTTT. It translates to CASNVRGGSTEAFF.

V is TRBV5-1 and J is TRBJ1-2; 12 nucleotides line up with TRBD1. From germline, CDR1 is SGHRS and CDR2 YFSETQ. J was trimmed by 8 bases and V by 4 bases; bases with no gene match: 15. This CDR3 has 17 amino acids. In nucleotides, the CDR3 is TGCGCCAGCAGCCCCCGAGCGGGGGGACAGGGGGCAGTCGGCTACACCTTC. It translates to CASSPRAGGQGAVGYTF.

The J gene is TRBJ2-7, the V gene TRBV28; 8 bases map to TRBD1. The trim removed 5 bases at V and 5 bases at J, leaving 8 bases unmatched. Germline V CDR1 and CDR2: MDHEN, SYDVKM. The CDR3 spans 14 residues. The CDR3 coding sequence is TGTGCCAGCAGTCCCCTAGGACAGGGTAACGAGCAGTACTTC. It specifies CASSPLGQGNEQYF.